Listed below are T cell receptor beta chains from one sample, sequenced in a study of T cells in Graves' hyperthyroidism and ophthalmopathy. One entry per CDR3 protein, called by TCRdb with MiXCR from the multiplex PCR reads. The sample includes nearly 600,000 distinct CDR3 sequences, 11% to 15% seen only once; the top ten take 5% to 7%. Sequencing used blood. These receptor sequences come from a woman aged 25 to 39 with Graves' hyperthyroidism that later progressed to Graves' ophthalmopathy. CDR3s include the opening cysteine and the closing phenylalanine or tryptophan. A D gene is named only where the DNA matches it firmly. Clone size is given for some rows only: seen once, a few or many times, or a class if the clone is expanded.

D	size	V	J	CDR3	DNA
NA	NA	TRBV7-9	TRBJ2-5	CASRRGQAAQETQYF	TGTGCCAGCAGACGGGGACAAGCGGCCCAAGAGACCCAGTACTTC
NA	NA	TRBV10-3	TRBJ2-5	CAIGSGGETQYF	TGTGCCATCGGGTCCGGGGGAGAGACCCAGTACTTC
TRBD1	many	TRBV19	TRBJ1-1	CASSIERQGLAFF	TGTGCCAGTAGTATAGAGAGACAGGGCCTCGCTTTCTTT
NA	many	TRBV11-3	TRBJ2-1	CASSPRTDEQFF	TGTGCCAGCAGCCCCCGAACGGATGAGCAGTTCTTC
NA	many	TRBV2	TRBJ2-7	CASSEGHSVDEQYF	TGTGCCAGCAGTGAAGGACACAGCGTGGACGAGCAGTACTTC
NA	few	TRBV7-9	TRBJ2-1	CASSLAFDGEQFF	TGTGCCAGCAGCTTAGCTTTCGATGGTGAGCAGTTCTTC
NA	NA	TRBV19	TRBJ2-3	CASSIRGGGTDTQYF	TGTGCCAGTAGTATCCGGGGAGGAGGCACAGATACGCAGTATTTT
TRBD2	few	TRBV6-1	TRBJ2-3	CASSYDGRAGPTDTQYF	TGTGCCAGCAGTTACGACGGGAGGGCCGGTCCTACAGATACGCAGTATTTT
NA	few	TRBV27	TRBJ2-7	CASSPFESSYEQYF	TGTGCCAGCAGCCCCTTTGAGAGCTCCTACGAGCAGTACTTC
NA	many	TRBV12-3/TRBV12-4	TRBJ1-6	CASSGRLGGLHF	TGTGCCAGCAGTGGGCGTCTAGGCGGCCTCCACTTT
NA	few	TRBV19	TRBJ2-7	CASSAGHLSYEQYF	TGTGCCAGTAGTGCGGGCCACCTCTCCTACGAGCAGTACTTC
TRBD1	many	TRBV20-1	TRBJ1-6	CSAIQGYNNSPLHF	TGCAGTGCAATACAGGGGTACAATAATTCACCCCTCCACTTT
TRBD2	many	TRBV12-3/TRBV12-4	TRBJ2-7	CASPQGSGRIYEQYF	TGTGCCAGCCCCCAGGGGAGCGGGAGGATCTACGAGCAGTACTTC
NA	few	TRBV19	TRBJ1-5	CASRITGYSNQPQHF	TGTGCCAGTAGGATAACAGGGTATAGCAATCAGCCCCAGCATTTT
TRBD2	NA	TRBV11-2	TRBJ2-5	CASSYERGPTQETQYF	TGTGCCAGCAGCTACGAGCGGGGGCCGACTCAAGAGACCCAGTACTTC
TRBD2	many	TRBV7-2	TRBJ2-1	CASSLKAGDNNEQFF	TGTGCCAGCAGCTTAAAAGCGGGAGATAACAATGAGCAGTTCTTC
TRBD1	NA	TRBV19	TRBJ1-1	CASIPGQRTEAFF	TGTGCCAGTATCCCGGGACAGAGGACTGAAGCTTTCTTT